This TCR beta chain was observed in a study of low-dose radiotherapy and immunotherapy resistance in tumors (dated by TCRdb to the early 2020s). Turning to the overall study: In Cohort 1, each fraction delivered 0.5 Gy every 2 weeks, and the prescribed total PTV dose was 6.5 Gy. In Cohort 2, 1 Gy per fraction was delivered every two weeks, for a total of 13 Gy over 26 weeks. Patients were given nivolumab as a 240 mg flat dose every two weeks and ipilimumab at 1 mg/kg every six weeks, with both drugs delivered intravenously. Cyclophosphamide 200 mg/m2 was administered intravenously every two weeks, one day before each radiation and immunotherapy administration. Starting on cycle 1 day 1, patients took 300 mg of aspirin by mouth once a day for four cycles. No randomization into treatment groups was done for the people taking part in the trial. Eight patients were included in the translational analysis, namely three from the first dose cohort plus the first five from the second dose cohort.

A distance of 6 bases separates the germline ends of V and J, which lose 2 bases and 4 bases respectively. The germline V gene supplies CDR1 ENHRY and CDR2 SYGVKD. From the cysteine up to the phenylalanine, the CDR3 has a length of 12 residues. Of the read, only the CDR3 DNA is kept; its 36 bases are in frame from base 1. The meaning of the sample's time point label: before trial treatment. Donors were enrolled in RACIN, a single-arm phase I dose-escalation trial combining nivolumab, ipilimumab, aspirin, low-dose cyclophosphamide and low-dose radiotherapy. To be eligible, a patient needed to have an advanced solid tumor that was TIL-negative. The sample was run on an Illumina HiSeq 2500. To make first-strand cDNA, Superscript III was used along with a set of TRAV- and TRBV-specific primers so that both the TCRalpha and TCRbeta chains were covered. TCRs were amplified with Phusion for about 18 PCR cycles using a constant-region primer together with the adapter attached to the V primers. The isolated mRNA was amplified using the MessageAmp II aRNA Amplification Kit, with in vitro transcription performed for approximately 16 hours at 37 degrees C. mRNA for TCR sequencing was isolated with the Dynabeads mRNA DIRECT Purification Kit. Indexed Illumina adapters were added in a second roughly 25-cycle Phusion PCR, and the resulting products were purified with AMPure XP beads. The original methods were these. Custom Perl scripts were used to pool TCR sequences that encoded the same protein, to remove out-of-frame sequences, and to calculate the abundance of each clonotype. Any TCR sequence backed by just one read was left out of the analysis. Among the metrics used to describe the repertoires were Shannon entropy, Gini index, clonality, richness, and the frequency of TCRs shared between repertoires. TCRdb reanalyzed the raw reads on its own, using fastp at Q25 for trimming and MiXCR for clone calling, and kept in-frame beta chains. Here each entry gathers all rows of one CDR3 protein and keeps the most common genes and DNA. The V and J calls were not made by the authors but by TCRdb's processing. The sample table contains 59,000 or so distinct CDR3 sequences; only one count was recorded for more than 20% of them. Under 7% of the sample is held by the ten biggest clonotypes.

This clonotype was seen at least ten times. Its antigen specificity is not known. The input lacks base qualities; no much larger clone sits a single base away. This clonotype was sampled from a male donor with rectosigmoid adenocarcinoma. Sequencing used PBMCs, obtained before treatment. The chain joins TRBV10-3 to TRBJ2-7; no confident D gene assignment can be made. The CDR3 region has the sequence CAISETVYEQYF. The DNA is TGTGCCATCAGTGAGACGGTTTACGAGCAGTACTTC.